This TCR beta chain was identified during a study of blood T cells in healthy people across ages. The CDR3 length is 15 residues. Looked up from germline, CDR1 is DFQATT and CDR2 is SNEGSKA (reference sequence). The trim removed 0 bases at V and 4 bases at J, leaving 7 bases unmatched. Combining a sample-barcoded 5' primer with a J-beta primer mix, a second PCR ran for about 7 to 11 cycles. Through a template-switch adaptor with 12 random nucleotides, each cDNA molecule received a tag. MiXCR, run by TCRdb on the 5' RACE reads, gives a single entry per CDR3 protein. The repertoire includes around 600,000 distinct CDR3 sequences, about 45% of them detected once, and approximately 25% sits in the top ten. Aged about 6 to 100, donors were systemically healthy Caucasians from Russia. Samples each had at least 6 micrograms of total RNA extracted. This clonotype was seen a handful of times.

The TCR originated in a man aged 80 or over in good health. Specimen: blood. The chain carries TRBV20-1 and TRBJ2-3, with 7 bases matching TRBD2. This CDR3 reads CSARDPGRSPDTQYF. Here the CDR3 DNA reads TGCAGTGCTAGAGACCCCGGGAGGTCCCCAGATACGCAGTATTTT.